Shown below are 11 T cell receptor beta chains from a single sample sequenced in a study of blood T cell repertoires in COVID-19. The table came from immunoSEQ multiplex PCR; TCRdb's copy has only in-frame clones and leaves some out. The table shows over 200,000 clones, with roughly 80% occurring only once. Sequenced sample: peripheral blood. The receptors come from a human donor in a cohort sampled during active COVID-19.

This clone was counted only a few times. The chain uses TRBV7-9 and TRBJ1-1, with D maybe TRBD1 (5 bases). V was cut by 4 bases and J by 6 bases, with 15 bases left in between. The CDR3 totals 14 residues. Germline values: CDR1 SEHNR, CDR2 FQNEAQ (reference sequence). In DNA, the CDR3 is TGTGCCAGCAGCTCCTCCGGGGGGACCGCTGAAGCTTTCTTT. It codes for CASSSSGGTAEAFF. Full variable domain (remainder filled in from reference TRBV7-9 and TRBJ1-1): DTGVSQNPRHKITKRGQNVTFRCDPISEHNRLYWYRQTLGQGPEFLTYFQNEAQLEKSRLLSDRFSAERPKGSFSTLEIQRTEQGDSAMYLCASSSSGGTAEAFFGQGTRLTVV.

J is TRBJ2-5 and V is TRBV20-1; D unresolved. Germline V gene data show CDR1 as DFQATT and CDR2 as SNEGSKA (reference sequence). The CDR3 length is 8 residues. The CDR3 loop is CAVGTQYF. The DNA for the CDR3 is TGCGCGGTAGGGACCCAGTACTTC.

The genes are TRBV13 and TRBJ2-5, with D perhaps TRBD2 (5 bases). The CDR3 runs 15 residues. Germline lookup yields CDR1 PRHDT and CDR2 FYEKMQ (reference sequence). Trimming stripped 5 bases from V and 1 base from J, with 14 bases between. For the CDR3, the DNA is TGTGCCAGCAGCGAATGGACTGGTACCCAAGAGACCCAGTACTTC. Amino acid sequence: CASSEWTGTQETQYF.

The chain has TRBV11-2 and TRBJ2-5; TRBD2 aligns across 12 bases. The CDR3 covers 15 residues. Germline values: CDR1 SGHAT, CDR2 FQNNGV. V shed 3 bases, J shed 2 bases, and the junction held 1 base outside the gene matches. CDR3 nucleotide sequence: TGTGCCAGCAGCTTCCTAGCGGGAGGGCAAGAGACCCAGTACTTC. This codes for CASSFLAGGQETQYF.

As concerns this clone: The sample carries other DNA sequences with the same CDR3. The chain uses TRBV6-2 or TRBV6-3 and TRBJ2-7, with D uncertain. This CDR3 spans 14 amino acids. The V and J ends lost 0 bases and 0 bases respectively, with 6 bases between them. Germline CDR1 MNHEY, CDR2 SVGEGT. CDR3 bases: TGTGCCAGCAGTTACTCCTCGTTCTCCTACGAGCAGTACTTC. Its protein product is CASSYSSFSYEQYF.

The J gene is TRBJ2-5, the V gene TRBV9, with 9 bases aligning to TRBD2. The CDR3 loop spans 14 amino acids. V lost 3 bases, J lost 7 bases, and 7 bases stayed unmatched. CDR1 SGDLS and CDR2 YYNGEE come from the germline V gene. The CDR3 loop reads CASSERSGSWTQYF. The CDR3 DNA reads TGTGCCAGCAGCGAACGTAGCGGGAGCTGGACCCAGTACTTC.

Written as DNA, the CDR3 is TGTGCCAGCAGCCTAAAGACAGGGGAGTCGGAGACCCAGTACTTC. Translated: CASSLKTGESETQYF. This chain uses TRBV5-4 with TRBJ2-5, with 8 bases matching TRBD1. CDR3 length: 15 residues. CDR1 SGHNT and CDR2 YYREEE come from the germline V gene (reference sequence). V trimming: 4 bases; J trimming: 5 bases; junction bases outside the gene matches: 10.

The rearrangement joins TRBV27 to TRBJ1-6; 8 nucleotides align to TRBD1. With V trimmed by 3 bases and J by 5 bases, 3 bases remained unmatched. Germline assignment: CDR1 MNHEY and CDR2 SMNVEV (reference sequence). This CDR3 has 15 residues. CDR3 DNA: TGTGCCAGCAGTTTGGAGGACAGGGATAATTCACCCCTCCACTTT. The encoded protein is CASSLEDRDNSPLHF.

V is TRBV7-5 and J is TRBJ2-5; the table's D gene call, TRBD2, was not cross checked with the DNA. TRBV7-5 is a pseudogene locus. There are 8 residues in the CDR3. The CDR3, as DNA: TGTGCCAGAACGTTTCAGTACTTC. Residues: CARTFQYF.

This chain links TRBV11-2 with TRBJ1-6; D perhaps matches TRBD1 (6 bases). CDR3 length equals 17 residues. The V end was cut by 5 bases, the J end by 0 bases, with 14 bases between. CDR1 is SGHAT and CDR2 is FQNNGV in the germline V gene. The CDR3 region is CASSPTGGSSYNSPLHF. CDR3 in DNA: TGTGCCAGCAGCCCCACTGGGGGCAGCTCCTATAATTCACCCCTCCACTTT.

Here the CDR3 reads CASSQEGATGYEQYF. The CDR3 DNA is TGTGCCAGCAGCCAGGAGGGGGCTACAGGCTACGAGCAGTACTTC. The V and J genes are TRBV6-5 and TRBJ2-7; maybe TRBD1 (7 bases). The ends were cut back, 6 bases at V and 3 bases at J, with 18 bases in the middle. The CDR3 is 15 residues long. Per germline, CDR1 MNHEY and CDR2 SVGAGI.